The sequence of this TCR beta chain was determined in a study of CD8+ T cells in alopecia areata. As for the study in general: Tofacitinib was taken orally by treated patients, and the dose was 5 to 10 mg twice daily. Once tofacitinib had been taken for 6 to 18 months, 6 months off drug followed. Overall study results and limits: Persistence of many expanded lesional clones was seen in scalp and blood during tofacitinib.

Germline V gives CDR1 GTSNPN, CDR2 SVGIG (reference sequence). This CDR3 comprises 13 residues. V lost 3 bases and J 4 bases, leaving 11 bases between the germline ends. It was cDNA, reverse transcribed from extracted RNA, that served as the sequencing template. The assay was immunoSEQ multiplex PCR, and TCRdb's table has in-frame clones only and misses some. The sample gives 250,000 to 300,000 clones, 58% of which show up once; less than 2% is in the top ten. Comments on this clone: Its antigen is unidentified.

Documented treatment: oral pan-JAK inhibitor, 5-10 mg twice daily. The V and J genes are TRBV30 and TRBJ2-3, with a possible D match to TRBD2 (6 bases). The sample was CD4+ T cells sorted from blood, taken at week 24, from a patient treated with tofacitinib. The source is a human donor with alopecia areata. CDR3 nucleotides: TGTGCCTGGAGCGGGGGTCCTGCAGATACGCAGTATTTT. Translated: CAWSGGPADTQYF.